This T cell receptor (beta chain) was profiled in a study of T cell responses to AZD1222 COVID-19 vaccine. The assay was immunoSEQ multiplex PCR, and TCRdb's table has in-frame clones only and misses some. The sample contains about 270,000 clones, approximately 94% of which appear only once. Trimming removed 5 bases at V and 2 bases at J, with 11 bases between. Germline V gene lookup returns CDR1 MNHEY and CDR2 SVGAGI. This CDR3 spans 14 amino acids. The material sequenced was peripheral blood, taken 28 days after the second AZD1222 dose. The TCR sequence derives from an adult who received the AZD1222 COVID-19 vaccine. This chain uses TRBV6-5 with TRBJ2-3, with D tentatively TRBD1 or TRBD2 (5 bases each). In DNA, the CDR3 is TGTGCCAGCAGTAGGCCGGGGCACACAGATACGCAGTATTTT. Its translation: CASSRPGHTDTQYF.